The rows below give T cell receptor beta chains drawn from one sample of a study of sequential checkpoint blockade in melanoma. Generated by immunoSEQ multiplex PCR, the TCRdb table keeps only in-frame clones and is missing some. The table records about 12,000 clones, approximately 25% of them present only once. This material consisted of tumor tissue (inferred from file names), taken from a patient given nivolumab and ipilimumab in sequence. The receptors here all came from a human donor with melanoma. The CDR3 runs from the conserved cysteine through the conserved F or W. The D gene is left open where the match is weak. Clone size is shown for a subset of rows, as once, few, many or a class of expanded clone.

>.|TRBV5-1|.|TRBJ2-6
TGCGCCAGCAGCCCCAGAGCTGGGGCCAACGTCCTGACTTTC
CASSPRAGANVLTF
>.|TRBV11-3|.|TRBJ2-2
TGTGCCAGCAGCTTAGTCCGGGACGCCGCGAACACCGGGGAGCTGTTTTTT
CASSLVRDAANTGELFF
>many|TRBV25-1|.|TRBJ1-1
TGTGCCAGCAGTGAATCCGACTACGGAGCTTTCTTT
CASSESDYGAFF
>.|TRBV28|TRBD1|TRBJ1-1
TGTGCCAGCAGTTTCTCCGGACAGGGGGTAAGTGGGACTGAAGCTTTCTTT
CASSFSGQGVSGTEAFF
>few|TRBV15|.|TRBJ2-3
TGTGCCACCAGCACCTTGGACAGCCCGACCACAGATACGCAGTATTTT
CATSTLDSPTTDTQYF
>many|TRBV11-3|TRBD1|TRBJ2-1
TGTGCCAGCAGCTGGAGTGGACAGGGGTTTTACAATGAGCAGTTCTTC
CASSWSGQGFYNEQFF
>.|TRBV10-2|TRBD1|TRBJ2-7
TGCGCCAGCAGTGTAGACAGGGTGCAGAAATACGAGCAGTACTTC
CASSVDRVQKYEQYF
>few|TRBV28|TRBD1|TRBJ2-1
TGTGCCAGCAGCACAAAAGGGGACAGAACCTACAATGAGCAGTTCTTC
CASSTKGDRTYNEQFF
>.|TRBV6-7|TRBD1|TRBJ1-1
TGTGCCAGCAGTTACCCCGATATTCAGGGGGTGAACACTGAAGCTTTCTTT
CASSYPDIQGVNTEAFF
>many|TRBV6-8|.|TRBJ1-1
TGTGCCAGCAGAACGGGGGGGCTGACTGAAGCTTTCTTT
CASRTGGLTEAFF
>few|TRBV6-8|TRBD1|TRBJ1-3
TGTGCCAGCAGTGTCCGGGACAGTGGGTCCTCTGGAAACACCATATATTTT
CASSVRDSGSSGNTIYF
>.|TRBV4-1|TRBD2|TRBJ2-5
TGCGCCAGCAGCCAAGTCTGGAGTAGCGGGGGGGCCGGGGAGACCCAGTACTTC
CASSQVWSSGGAGETQYF
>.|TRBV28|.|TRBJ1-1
TGTGCCAGCAGTTTAGGGCAGGTCACGATGAACACTGAAGCTTTCTTT
CASSLGQVTMNTEAFF
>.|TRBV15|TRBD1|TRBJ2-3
TGTGCCACCAGCACGAGACAGGGGGCAAGAGATACGCAGTATTTT
CATSTRQGARDTQYF
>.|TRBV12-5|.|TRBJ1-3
TGTGCCAGTAACCTAAGTGGAAACACCATATATTTT
CASNLSGNTIYF
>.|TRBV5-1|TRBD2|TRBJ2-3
TGCGCCAGCAGCCAGCGGGGGGTTAGCACAGATACGCAGTATTTT
CASSQRGVSTDTQYF
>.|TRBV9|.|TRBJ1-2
TGTGCCAGCAGTGAAGATAGTGCCCTTTATGGCTACACCTTC
CASSEDSALYGYTF
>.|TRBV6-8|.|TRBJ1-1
TGTGCCAGCAGTGCGCCGCGAACAGCGGGGGTAAACACTGAAGCTTTCTTT
CASSAPRTAGVNTEAFF
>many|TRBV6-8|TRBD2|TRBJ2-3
TGTGCCAGCAGTTCCGCTAGCGGGGGGGCAGATACGCAGTATTTT
CASSSASGGADTQYF
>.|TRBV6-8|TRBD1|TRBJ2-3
TGTGCCAGCACCCAAAGAGGCAGGGGGTCAGATACGCAGTATTTT
CASTQRGRGSDTQYF
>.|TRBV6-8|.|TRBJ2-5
TGTGCCAGCAGTGCACTCCGGGACGTCCAAGAGACCCAGTACTTC
CASSALRDVQETQYF
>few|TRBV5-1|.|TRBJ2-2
TGCGCCAGCAGCTTTAGGGGGGACACCGGGGAGCTGTTTTTT
CASSFRGDTGELFF
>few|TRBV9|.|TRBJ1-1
TGTGCCAGCAGCGTTACGGGAAACACTGAAGCTTTCTTT
CASSVTGNTEAFF
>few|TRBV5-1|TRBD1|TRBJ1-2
TGCGCCAGCGGCCGGGACAGGGGTTATGATGGCTACACCTTC
CASGRDRGYDGYTF
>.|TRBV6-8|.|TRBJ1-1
TGTGCCAGCAGTTATGGGCCTTCGGCCACTGAAGCTTTCTTT
CASSYGPSATEAFF
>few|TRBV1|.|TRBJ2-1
TGCGCCAGCAGCCAACCCCTCGGACTAGCGAGGTCCTACAATGAGCAGTTCTTC
CASSQPLGLARSYNEQFF
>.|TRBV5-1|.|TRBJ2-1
TGCGCCAGCAGCTTGGATTGGACGGGCGCCTACAATGAGCAGTTCTTC
CASSLDWTGAYNEQFF
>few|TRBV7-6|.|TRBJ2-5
TGTGCCAGCAGCCCCGGAGTTACCAGGGAGACCCAGTACTTC
CASSPGVTRETQYF
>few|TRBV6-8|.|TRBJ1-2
TGTGCCAGCAGTCTGGGGAGAAACTATGGCTACACCTTC
CASSLGRNYGYTF
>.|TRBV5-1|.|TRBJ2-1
TGCGCCAGCAGCTTGGCTGAAACTAGCTCCTACAATGAGCAGTTCTTC
CASSLAETSSYNEQFF
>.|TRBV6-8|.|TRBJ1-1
TGTGCCAGCCGACGGGACCGGGATGAAGCTTTCTTT
CASRRDRDEAFF
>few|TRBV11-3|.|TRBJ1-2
TGTGCCAGCAGCTTAGGTCAGGGAAACCATGGCTACACCTTC
CASSLGQGNHGYTF
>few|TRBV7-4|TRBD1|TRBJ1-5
TGTGCCAGCAGTGGCGGCAGGGGGCTTCAGCCCCAGCATTTT
CASSGGRGLQPQHF
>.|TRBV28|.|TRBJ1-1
TGTGCCAGCAGTTCACGGGGGGACACTGAAGCTTTCTTT
CASSSRGDTEAFF
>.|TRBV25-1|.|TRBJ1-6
TGTGCCAGCAGTGCAACAGGTACCTATTCACCCCTCCACTTT
CASSATGTYSPLHF
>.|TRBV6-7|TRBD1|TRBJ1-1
TGTGCCAGCAGCGACATAGGGACAGAGAAGTTT
CASSDIGTEKF
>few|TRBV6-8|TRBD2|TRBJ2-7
TGTGCCAGCACCCGTCGGGGGGGCCTTTACGAGCAGTACTTC
CASTRRGGLYEQYF
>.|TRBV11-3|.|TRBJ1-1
TGTGCCAGCAGCTCATTAGTACCTGTAGGGCAGGGCCAGAACACTGAAGCTTTCTTT
CASSSLVPVGQGQNTEAFF
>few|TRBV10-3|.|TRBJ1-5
TGTGCCATCAGTGAGATGTTAGGTCAGCCCCAGCATTTT
CAISEMLGQPQHF
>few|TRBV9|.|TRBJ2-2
TGTGCCAGCAGCGTCCGGGCTGGGTTCGGGGAGCTGTTTTTT
CASSVRAGFGELFF
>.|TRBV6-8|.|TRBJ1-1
TGTGCCAGCAGTTACTCTAGCAGGGCTGAAGCTTTCTTT
CASSYSSRAEAFF
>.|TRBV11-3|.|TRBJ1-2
TGTGCCAGCAGCTCAAACGACAGGCCCTTATATGGCTACACCTTC
CASSSNDRPLYGYTF